Below are 17 T cell receptor beta chains sequenced from a single sample in a study of shared clonotypes between healthy human individuals. Naive CD8 isolation took CD45RO-negative cells positively selected for CCR7 and excluded terminally differentiated effector memory CD45RA+ cells. Clones were read by immunoSEQ multiplex PCR, and TCRdb kept only the in-frame ones, dropping some. The sample records some 1,900,000 clones, about 95% being singletons. Material for sequencing was naive CD8+ T cells sorted from blood. Source of these receptors: a young man in good health.

V and J are TRBV5-3 and TRBJ2-1; TRBD1 agrees at 11 bases. TRBV5-3 is designated an ORF whose function remains uncertain. Trimming cost V 3 bases and J 15 bases; bases outside gene matches: 8. The CDR3 is 13 residues long. For the CDR3, the DNA is TGTGCCAGAAGCTCCCCGGACAGGGGGCTTCGGTTCTTC. It codes for CARSSPDRGLRFF.

The chain couples TRBV30 to TRBJ1-6, with a tentative D call TRBD1 (5 bases). CDR1 is GTSNPN and CDR2 is SVGIG in the germline V gene (reference sequence). This CDR3 has 14 amino acids. Between the trimmed V and J ends, which lost 2 bases and 7 bases, there was a span of 12 bases. The CDR3 spells CAWSFGDGNSPLHF. The CDR3 region has the DNA TGTGCCTGGAGTTTCGGGGACGGCAATTCACCCCTCCACTTT.

The rearrangement links TRBV7-8 to TRBJ2-7; no clear D. Deletions cut 4 bases from V and 3 bases from J, with 7 bases between. The CDR3 has 12 amino acids. In germline, CDR1 is SGHVS, CDR2 FQNEAQ. CDR3 DNA sequence: TGTGCCAGCAGCTCCCACGGCTACGAGCAGTACTTC. Translation gives CASSSHGYEQYF.

The chain joins TRBV14 to TRBJ1-6; a possible D gene is TRBD1 (5 bases). The CDR3 sequence is 13 residues long. Trimming took off 4 bases at V and 7 bases at J, with 8 bases between the two ends. Germline lookup yields CDR1 SGHDN and CDR2 FVKESK. CDR3: CASSLTGNSPLHF. The CDR3 DNA sequence: TGTGCCAGCAGCCTCACAGGAAATTCACCCCTCCACTTT.

The J gene is TRBJ1-3, the V gene TRBV4-1, with D possibly TRBD1 on 5 matching bases. V was trimmed by 4 bases and J by 3 bases, leaving 16 bases between them. This CDR3 comprises 16 residues. Germline CDR1 reads MGHRA; CDR2 reads YSYEKL. The CDR3 region has the DNA TGCGCCAGCAGCCCCGACCCCCCAGGGCTTGGAAACACCATATATTTT. Its translation: CASSPDPPGLGNTIYF.

The V call is TRBV7-2, the J call TRBJ1-1, with D unclear. This CDR3 spans 14 amino acids. The V end was cut by 5 bases, the J end by 5 bases, with 15 bases between. Germline V gene lookup returns CDR1 SGHTA and CDR2 FQGNSA. CDR3 protein: CASSLNPQITEAFF. CDR3 nucleotides: TGTGCCAGCAGCCTGAACCCCCAAATAACTGAAGCTTTCTTT. Variable domain in full (rest from reference TRBV7-2 and TRBJ1-1): GAGVSQSPSNKVTEKGKDVELRCDPISGHTALYWYRQSLGQGLEFLIYFQGNSAPDKSGLPSDRFSAERTGGSVSTLTIQRTQQEDSAVYLCASSLNPQITEAFFGQGTRLTVV.

CDR3 DNA sequence: TGCGCCAGCAGCCCGGAGGGGCTTGCGAACACCGGGGAGCTGTTTTTT. This sequence encodes CASSPEGLANTGELFF. The chain joins TRBV4-1 to TRBJ2-2, with D tentatively TRBD2 (6 bases). Trimming left V 4 bases short and J 0 bases short, with 12 bases between. CDR1 is MGHRA and CDR2 is YSYEKL in the germline V gene. This CDR3 spans 16 amino acids.

The V and J genes are TRBV5-6 and TRBJ2-4; the match to TRBD2 covers 8 bases. The CDR3 is 17 amino acids. Losses at the gene ends were 3 bases for V and 2 bases for J; bases not matched to a gene: 10. Germline values: CDR1 SGHDT, CDR2 YYEEEE. CDR3 residues: CASSSGGVTATKNIQYF. CDR3 in DNA: TGTGCCAGCAGCTCCGGGGGGGTTACAGCCACCAAAAACATTCAGTACTTC.

This clone was observed a single time. The chain links TRBV27 to TRBJ2-7; D is unresolved. The V end lost 0 bases, the J end lost 1 base, and 10 bases lay between the germline ends. Germline values: CDR1 MNHEY, CDR2 SMNVEV (reference sequence). The CDR3 contains 15 residues. The CDR3 sequence is CASSLSSYLSYEQYF. Written as DNA, the CDR3 is TGTGCCAGCAGTTTATCCAGCTATCTGTCCTACGAGCAGTACTTC.

V is TRBV29-1 and J is TRBJ2-2; 9 bases are shared with TRBD1. Trimming removed 4 bases from V and 4 bases from J; junction bases left unmatched: 4. Germline V gene data show CDR1 as SQVTM and CDR2 as ANQGSEA. The CDR3 loop spans 14 amino acids. The CDR3 is CSVAGTGLTGELFF. CDR3 nucleotides: TGCAGCGTTGCCGGGACAGGGCTCACCGGGGAGCTGTTTTTT.

This chain uses TRBV7-2 with TRBJ2-3; weak D call: TRBD1 (6 bases). This CDR3 spans 18 amino acids. Trimming stripped 5 bases from V and 3 bases from J, with 24 bases between. In germline, CDR1 is SGHTA, CDR2 FQGNSA. The CDR3 sequence is CASSPDRGWGLGTDTQYF. DNA for the CDR3: TGTGCCAGCAGCCCCGATCGAGGCTGGGGGCTAGGGACAGATACGCAGTATTTT.

The rearrangement uses TRBV11-2 and TRBJ2-5, with D hard to call. The ends were cut back, 7 bases at V and 1 base at J, with 7 bases in the middle. CDR3 length: 12 residues. Per the germline V gene, CDR1 is SGHAT and CDR2 is FQNNGV. CDR3 DNA sequence: TGTGCCAGCACGCACAGCCAAGAGACCCAGTACTTC. As protein: CASTHSQETQYF.

The V and J genes are TRBV6-6 and TRBJ2-2, with D possibly being TRBD1 (8 bases). The CDR3 is 15 amino acids. The V end lost 5 bases, the J end lost 6 bases, and 16 bases lay between the germline ends. From germline, CDR1 is MNHNY and CDR2 SVGAGI (reference sequence). The CDR3 sequence: CASSQYRGGSGELFF. CDR3 bases: TGTGCCAGCAGTCAGTACAGGGGGGGCTCCGGGGAGCTGTTTTTT.

On this clone itself: Different DNA sequences within this sample yield the same CDR3. This chain uses TRBV10-1 with TRBJ1-1; tentatively, D is TRBD1 (5 bases). CDR1 and CDR2 from the germline V gene are WNHNN and SYGVQD (reference sequence). The V gene lost 0 bases and the J gene lost 5 bases, with 10 bases spanning the gap. The CDR3 contains 14 residues. The CDR3 nucleotides read TGCGCCAGCAGTGAGTCTATGGGGGGGACTGAAGCTTTCTTT. This gives the protein CASSESMGGTEAFF.

V and J are TRBV6-5 and TRBJ2-2; D is uncertain. The germline V gene has CDR1 MNHEY and CDR2 SVGAGI. Deletions cut 6 bases from V and 5 bases from J, with 7 bases between. This CDR3 contains 12 residues. CDR3 bases: TGTGCCAGCAGACCCATGACCGGGGAGCTGTTTTTT. Translation: CASRPMTGELFF.

The V call is TRBV2, the J call TRBJ1-1, with D unresolved. Trimming took 2 bases from V and 0 from J, leaving 13 bases between them. The germline gives CDR1 SNHLY, CDR2 FYNNEI. The CDR3 is 16 residues long. Here the CDR3 reads CASSEPGETMNTEAFF. DNA of the CDR3: TGTGCCAGCAGTGAACCCGGGGAAACCATGAACACTGAAGCTTTCTTT.

CDR3 coding DNA: TGTGCCGGATGGGCGAGTAATGGAAACACCATATATTTT. Translation gives CAGWASNGNTIYF. The chain recombines TRBV30 with TRBJ1-3; D is uncertain. The V end lost 8 bases, the J end lost 3 bases, and 14 bases lay between the germline ends. The CDR3 sequence is 13 residues long. Germline V CDR1 and CDR2: GTSNPN, SVGIG (reference sequence).